Listed below are T cell receptor beta chains from one sample, sequenced in a study of cytomegalovirus exposure and HLA in healthy donors. Clones were read by immunoSEQ multiplex PCR, and TCRdb kept only the in-frame ones, dropping some. The data show 120,000 or so clones, roughly 71% seen once. Sequencing was done on a sample of PBMCs. Receptors were obtained from a woman aged 50 to 65 in good health and CMV-seropositive. The CDR3 runs from the conserved cysteine through the conserved F or W. The order of the fields is J gene, clone size, V gene, D gene, CDR3 DNA, CDR3 protein. The D gene is left open where the match is weak. Some rows mark clone size as missing; the rest say once, few, many or name a class of expanded clone.

j_gene: TRBJ1-1
abundance: few
v_gene: TRBV11-3
d_gene: NA
CDR3nt: TGTGCCAGCAGCTTCGAGGAGACTGAAGCTTTCTTT
CDR3aa: CASSFEETEAFF

j_gene: TRBJ1-2
abundance: NA
v_gene: TRBV11-2
d_gene: TRBD1
CDR3nt: TGTGCCAGCAGCACCGGGACAGGAGGCGACTATGGCTACACCTTC
CDR3aa: CASSTGTGGDYGYTF

j_gene: TRBJ1-1
abundance: few
v_gene: TRBV5-8
d_gene: NA
CDR3nt: TGTGCCAGCAGACTGCCTGACACTGAAGCTTTCTTT
CDR3aa: CASRLPDTEAFF

j_gene: TRBJ1-1
abundance: NA
v_gene: TRBV11-1
d_gene: NA
CDR3nt: TGTGCCAGCAGCGCAAAGGTTGGGGCCCACACTGAAGCTTTCTTT
CDR3aa: CASSAKVGAHTEAFF

j_gene: TRBJ2-2
abundance: NA
v_gene: TRBV6-5
d_gene: NA
CDR3nt: TGTGCCAGCAGTGGGACACAGAGGAACACCGGGGAGCTGTTTTTT
CDR3aa: CASSGTQRNTGELFF

j_gene: TRBJ2-1
abundance: once
v_gene: TRBV20-1
d_gene: NA
CDR3nt: TGCAGTGCTAGCCCCGGGGTTGAGCAGTTCTTC
CDR3aa: CSASPGVEQFF

j_gene: TRBJ2-7
abundance: few
v_gene: TRBV5-4
d_gene: TRBD2
CDR3nt: TGTGCCAGCAGCTTGGGCGGGGGGGGGTCCTACGAGCAGTACTTC
CDR3aa: CASSLGGGGSYEQYF

j_gene: TRBJ1-2
abundance: NA
v_gene: TRBV5-1
d_gene: NA
CDR3nt: TGCGCCAGCAGCTTCACCGGACAGCTGAACTATGGCTACACCTTC
CDR3aa: CASSFTGQLNYGYTF

j_gene: TRBJ2-1
abundance: NA
v_gene: TRBV7-8
d_gene: TRBD2
CDR3nt: TGTGCCAGCAGCATCGGGATTACTAGCGGGGTGGGTGAGCAGTTCTTC
CDR3aa: CASSIGITSGVGEQFF

j_gene: TRBJ1-5
abundance: NA
v_gene: TRBV18
d_gene: TRBD1
CDR3nt: TGTGCCAGCTCACCCGGACAGGGGAGCCAGCCCCAGCATTTT
CDR3aa: CASSPGQGSQPQHF

j_gene: TRBJ2-3
abundance: NA
v_gene: TRBV19
d_gene: NA
CDR3nt: TGTGCCAGTAGTATAGATCAATCGGGGCAGTATTTT
CDR3aa: CASSIDQSGQYF

j_gene: TRBJ1-1
abundance: few
v_gene: TRBV7-9
d_gene: NA
CDR3nt: TGTGCCAGCAGCTTAAGGGGTGGCACTGAAGCTTTCTTT
CDR3aa: CASSLRGGTEAFF

j_gene: TRBJ2-5
abundance: NA
v_gene: TRBV10-3
d_gene: NA
CDR3nt: TGTGCCATCAGTGAGTCGCGGGAATCGGAGACCCAGTACTTC
CDR3aa: CAISESRESETQYF

j_gene: TRBJ1-2
abundance: NA
v_gene: TRBV4-3
d_gene: NA
CDR3nt: TGCGCCAGCAGCCAAGATACAGGGACCGATGGCTACACCTTC
CDR3aa: CASSQDTGTDGYTF

j_gene: TRBJ1-2
abundance: once
v_gene: TRBV18
d_gene: NA
CDR3nt: TGTGCCAGCTCCCCCTCCGGGGACTATGGCTACACCTTC
CDR3aa: CASSPSGDYGYTF

j_gene: TRBJ1-6
abundance: few
v_gene: TRBV6-1
d_gene: NA
CDR3nt: TGTGCCAGCGCCCAGGGATCACCCCTCCACTTT
CDR3aa: CASAQGSPLHF

j_gene: TRBJ1-1
abundance: NA
v_gene: TRBV4-2
d_gene: NA
CDR3nt: TGTGCCAGCAGCCAAGATTCAGACACTGAAGCTTTCTTT
CDR3aa: CASSQDSDTEAFF

j_gene: TRBJ1-6
abundance: NA
v_gene: TRBV5-6
d_gene: TRBD1
CDR3nt: TGTGCCAGCAGCTTGGGGGACAGGGGCTCACCCCTCCACTTT
CDR3aa: CASSLGDRGSPLHF

j_gene: TRBJ2-5
abundance: NA
v_gene: TRBV2
d_gene: TRBD1
CDR3nt: TGTGCCAGCGGGAAGGGACAGAGGGAGACCCAGTACTTC
CDR3aa: CASGKGQRETQYF

j_gene: TRBJ2-3
abundance: few
v_gene: TRBV5-4
d_gene: TRBD1
CDR3nt: TGTGCCAGCAGCATGAACCGGGACAGGGCTGGAGGTACGCAGTATTTT
CDR3aa: CASSMNRDRAGGTQYF

j_gene: TRBJ2-2
abundance: few
v_gene: TRBV19
d_gene: TRBD2
CDR3nt: TGTGCCAGTAGTATGAAGCGGGGGGTTGCCGGGGAGCTGTTTTTT
CDR3aa: CASSMKRGVAGELFF

j_gene: TRBJ1-1
abundance: once
v_gene: TRBV29-1
d_gene: NA
CDR3nt: TGCAGCGTTGGGACCCAGGGCACTGAAGCTTTCTTT
CDR3aa: CSVGTQGTEAFF

j_gene: TRBJ1-1
abundance: NA
v_gene: TRBV2
d_gene: NA
CDR3nt: TGTTACTACGGGGTTGCATGGAAAGCTTTCTTT
CDR3aa: CYYGVAWKAFF

j_gene: TRBJ1-2
abundance: few
v_gene: TRBV6-1
d_gene: TRBD1
CDR3nt: TGTGCCAGCAGTGCCGCTACAGGGGGCGACTATGGCTACACCTTC
CDR3aa: CASSAATGGDYGYTF

j_gene: TRBJ2-3
abundance: NA
v_gene: TRBV19
d_gene: NA
CDR3nt: TGTGCCAGTGCCCAGGGCGCGGTCGGCACAGATACGCAGTATTTT
CDR3aa: CASAQGAVGTDTQYF

j_gene: TRBJ2-1
abundance: few
v_gene: TRBV4-1
d_gene: NA
CDR3nt: TGCGCCAGCAGCCAAGTGGAGGGGCGATACAATGAGCAGTTCTTC
CDR3aa: CASSQVEGRYNEQFF

j_gene: TRBJ1-1
abundance: NA
v_gene: TRBV27
d_gene: TRBD1
CDR3nt: TGTGCCAGCCAGACAGGGGACACTGAAGCTTTCTTT
CDR3aa: CASQTGDTEAFF

j_gene: TRBJ2-6
abundance: few
v_gene: TRBV6-5
d_gene: NA
CDR3nt: TGTGCCAGCAGTTACGAGGGTTCCGGGGCCAACGTCCTGACTTTC
CDR3aa: CASSYEGSGANVLTF

j_gene: TRBJ1-5
abundance: NA
v_gene: TRBV5-1
d_gene: NA
CDR3nt: TGCGCCAGCAGCTCGTCCCCAGAACAGCCCCAGCATTTT
CDR3aa: CASSSSPEQPQHF

j_gene: TRBJ2-1
abundance: NA
v_gene: TRBV7-2
d_gene: TRBD1
CDR3nt: TGTGCCAGCAGCGCCCAGATCAGGGGGTCCTACAATGAGCAGTTCTTC
CDR3aa: CASSAQIRGSYNEQFF

j_gene: TRBJ1-5
abundance: once
v_gene: TRBV7-9
d_gene: NA
CDR3nt: TGTGCCAGCAGCTTAGGGGCTCATGGTAGCAATCAGCCCCAGCATTTT
CDR3aa: CASSLGAHGSNQPQHF

j_gene: TRBJ1-5
abundance: NA
v_gene: TRBV4-3
d_gene: NA
CDR3nt: TGCGCCAGCAGCCAAGACAGGGGTGACCAGCCCCAGCATTTT
CDR3aa: CASSQDRGDQPQHF

j_gene: TRBJ2-1
abundance: NA
v_gene: TRBV29-1
d_gene: TRBD1
CDR3nt: TGCAGCGGTGGACAGGGGGGCTACAATGAGCAGTTCTTC
CDR3aa: CSGGQGGYNEQFF

j_gene: TRBJ1-5
abundance: once
v_gene: TRBV27
d_gene: TRBD1
CDR3nt: TGTGCCACCTCCCCCCTGGACAGGTTTGATCAGCCCCAGCATTTT
CDR3aa: CATSPLDRFDQPQHF

j_gene: TRBJ1-4
abundance: NA
v_gene: TRBV7-2
d_gene: NA
CDR3nt: TGTGCCAGCAGCTTAGCGGGGGCCGCTAATGAAAAACTGTTTTTT
CDR3aa: CASSLAGAANEKLFF

j_gene: TRBJ1-2
abundance: NA
v_gene: TRBV9
d_gene: NA
CDR3nt: TGTGCCAGCAGCGTAGCTGAGGGTCCTGGCTACACCTTC
CDR3aa: CASSVAEGPGYTF

j_gene: TRBJ2-2
abundance: NA
v_gene: TRBV7-2
d_gene: NA
CDR3nt: TGTGCCAGCGCCCGAGGACAACGGACCGGGGAGCTGTTTTTT
CDR3aa: CASARGQRTGELFF

j_gene: TRBJ2-1
abundance: NA
v_gene: TRBV18
d_gene: TRBD2
CDR3nt: TGTGCCAGCCGAACGCGGGAGTCCTACAATGAGCAGTTCTTC
CDR3aa: CASRTRESYNEQFF

j_gene: TRBJ2-5
abundance: NA
v_gene: TRBV7-7
d_gene: TRBD1
CDR3nt: TGTGCTAGCAGCTTAGGGACAGGGAGACGAGAGACCCAGTACTTC
CDR3aa: CASSLGTGRRETQYF

j_gene: TRBJ1-4
abundance: once
v_gene: TRBV7-2
d_gene: NA
CDR3nt: TGTGCCAGCAGCCAAAAGGGGGAACTGTTTTTT
CDR3aa: CASSQKGELFF

j_gene: TRBJ1-4
abundance: NA
v_gene: TRBV4-2
d_gene: NA
CDR3nt: TGTGCCAGCAGCCAAGATTCAGGGAATGAAAAACTGTTTTTT
CDR3aa: CASSQDSGNEKLFF

j_gene: TRBJ1-6
abundance: few
v_gene: TRBV5-1
d_gene: NA
CDR3nt: TGCGCCAGCAGCTCACTCGGGGGGGGCAATTCACCCCTCCACTTT
CDR3aa: CASSSLGGGNSPLHF

j_gene: TRBJ1-1
abundance: few
v_gene: TRBV13
d_gene: NA
CDR3nt: TGTGCCAGCAAGGGGGGGACCACTGAAGCTTTCTTT
CDR3aa: CASKGGTTEAFF

j_gene: TRBJ1-2
abundance: NA
v_gene: TRBV10-3
d_gene: NA
CDR3nt: TGTGCCATCAGTGAGCAAACAGGGAGTTATGGCTACACCTTC
CDR3aa: CAISEQTGSYGYTF

j_gene: TRBJ1-4
abundance: once
v_gene: TRBV6-1
d_gene: TRBD1
CDR3nt: TGTGCCAGCAGTGAAGCGTGGGGACAGGGGATTGAAAAACTGTTTTTT
CDR3aa: CASSEAWGQGIEKLFF

j_gene: TRBJ1-1
abundance: NA
v_gene: TRBV7-9
d_gene: NA
CDR3nt: TGTGCCAGCAGCTTAACTTCAAGCACTGAAGCTTTCTTT
CDR3aa: CASSLTSSTEAFF

j_gene: TRBJ2-7
abundance: NA
v_gene: TRBV6-6
d_gene: TRBD1
CDR3nt: TGTGCCAGCAGGACACTGCTAGGACAGGCGAACTACGAGCAGTACTTC
CDR3aa: CASRTLLGQANYEQYF

j_gene: TRBJ2-2
abundance: NA
v_gene: TRBV7-9
d_gene: TRBD1
CDR3nt: TGTGCCAGCAGGCCCGGACAGGGGGCTGGCGGGGAGCTGTTTTTT
CDR3aa: CASRPGQGAGGELFF